What follows describes a single TCR beta chain. Its antigen is currently unknown. Per the germline V gene, CDR1 is SGHTA and CDR2 is FQGNSA. With 5 bases clipped from V and 1 base from J, the junction kept 4 bases outside the gene matches. The CDR3 is 15 residues long. This entry comes from a study of cytomegalovirus exposure and HLA in healthy donors. PCR was performed using 60 Vbeta and 13 Jbeta primers. Measured with immunoSEQ multiplex PCR; TCRdb has only the in-frame clones, and not every one. In the table there are 150,000 to 200,000 clones, roughly 80% of which are singletons. Findings of the study overall: A later analysis revealed that TCR association rates differed between HLA loci, peaking at DRB1 and bottoming out at HLA-C. For TCR beta chains, V- and J-gene trimming was later linked to a missense DCLRE1C variant.

Specimen: PBMCs. The chain has TRBV7-2 and TRBJ2-5, with TRBD2 matching 10 bases. The sequence was collected from a man aged 18 to 29 in good health and CMV-seropositive. CDR3: CASSLSGRSQETQYF. The DNA of the CDR3 is TGTGCCAGCAGCCTTAGCGGGAGGAGCCAAGAGACCCAGTACTTC.